The 3 T cell receptor beta chains below all came from one sample that was sequenced in a study of T cells in Graves' hyperthyroidism and ophthalmopathy (dated by TCRdb to between 2017 and 2020). The library came from multiplex PCR. TCRdb names Illumina HiSeq 2000 as the instrument used. The TCR beta CDR3 regions were amplified from RNA transcripts. For the first round of RT-PCR on the TCR CDR3, the HTBI primer set was used together with the Qiagen OneStep RT-PCR kit. TCRdb reran the public reads through fastp at Q25 and MiXCR, keeping productive beta chains. Each CDR3 protein gets just one entry, which takes the most common genes and DNA from the rows behind it. Present in this sample are some 760,000 distinct CDR3 sequences, around 15% of which were seen just once. The ten largest account for about a tenth of the sample. What was sequenced was blood. These receptors were collected from a woman aged 18-29 years with Graves' hyperthyroidism.

At least ten counts were recorded for this clonotype. The rearrangement links TRBV3-1 to TRBJ1-5; 7 positions agree with TRBD1. The CDR3 spans 14 residues. Trimming at V came to 0 bases and at J to 4 bases, leaving 0 bases not matched to a gene. CDR1 is LGHDT, CDR2 YNNKEL, per germline (reference sequence). This chain's CDR3 is CASSQETGNQPQHF. The DNA for the CDR3 is TGTGCCAGCAGCCAAGAGACAGGGAATCAGCCCCAGCATTTT.

This clonotype was detected ten times or more. V usage is TRBV7-8 and J usage is TRBJ2-3; TRBD2 might be the D (5 bases). With 4 bases removed from V and 1 base from J, the gap between germline ends came to 18 bases. The CDR3 has 17 amino acids. CDR1 SGHVS and CDR2 FQNEAQ come from the germline V gene. This CDR3 is CASSSTISGPRTDTQYF. As DNA, the CDR3 is TGTGCCAGCAGCTCAACCATCAGCGGTCCACGCACAGATACGCAGTATTTT. Looking up the rest from reference TRBV7-8 and TRBJ2-3 gives the full variable domain: GAGVSQSPRYKVAKRGQDVALRCDPISGHVSLFWYQQALGQGPEFLTYFQNEAQLDKSGLPSDRFFAERPEGSVSTLKIQRTQQEDSAVYLCASSSTISGPRTDTQYFGPGTRLTVL.

This clonotype was counted ten times or more. The rearrangement joins TRBV28 to TRBJ2-3, with TRBD1 matching over 7 bases. Per germline, CDR1 MDHEN and CDR2 SYDVKM. This CDR3 has 13 residues. J lost 6 bases, V lost 4 bases, and 4 bases had no gene match. The CDR3 DNA is TGTGCCAGCAGTTCCCGACAGGGTGATACGCAGTATTTT. It specifies CASSSRQGDTQYF.